The 27 T cell receptor beta chains presented below share a single source sample, sequenced in a study of T cell responses to AZD1222 COVID-19 vaccine (dated by TCRdb to about 2021). Per the publication, the time point label means: about 28 days (+/-7) after the second vaccine dose. The library relied on the immunoSEQ multiplex PCR assay. Entries here come from immuneACCESS through TCRdb and include only in-frame sequences with V and J called. Some clones fail to appear in such tables; in the studies checked, an unresolved V gene covers under half of the shortfall, and the cause of the remainder is unknown. In this sample the table shows about 69,000 clones, around 80% of which occur a single time. The ten largest make up roughly 13% of the sample. The sequencing used peripheral blood, collected 28 days after the second AZD1222 dose. The receptor source for this set is an adult who received the AZD1222 COVID-19 vaccine.

This clone was seen a single time. This CDR3 reads CASSLRQGPYYKEKLFF. The CDR3 DNA sequence: TGTGCCAGCAGCTTGAGGCAGGGCCCCTATTACAAGGAAAAACTGTTTTTT. The chain uses TRBV5-5 and TRBJ1-4; the D gene is possibly TRBD1 (5 bases). Trimming stripped 1 base from V and 8 bases from J, with 21 bases between. The CDR3 spans 17 residues. Per germline, CDR1 SGHKS and CDR2 YYEKEE (reference sequence).

CDR3 residues: CATSRETQGGSGRAQHF. For the CDR3, the DNA is TGTGCCACCAGCAGAGAGACCCAGGGAGGGTCAGGTAGGGCCCAGCATTTT. The chain carries TRBV15 and TRBJ1-5, with a tentative D call TRBD1 (5 bases). The germline V gene encodes CDR1 LNHNV and CDR2 YYDKDF (reference sequence). V gave up 0 bases and J gave up 11 bases, with 23 bases separating them. CDR3 length: 17 amino acids.

This clone appeared a few times. This rearrangement joins TRBV29-1 to TRBJ1-1; 9 bases line up with TRBD1. V was clipped by 5 bases and J by 6 bases; unmatched bases: 19. The germline V gene encodes CDR1 SQVTM and CDR2 ANQGSEA. The CDR3 spans 17 residues. CDR3 protein: CSVQKPWGQGGAPEAFF. CDR3 nucleotides: TGCAGCGTTCAAAAACCCTGGGGACAGGGCGGGGCGCCTGAAGCTTTCTTT.

The gene calls are TRBV6-5 and TRBJ1-1, with D unclear. V lost 7 bases and J 6 bases, leaving 21 bases between the germline ends. The germline CDR1 and CDR2 sequences are MNHEY and SVGAGI. The CDR3 is 15 residues long. In DNA form, the CDR3 reads TGTGCCAGCACCCCTCGGGTTTCAGTATGGCCTGAAGCTTTCTTT. Amino acid sequence: CASTPRVSVWPEAFF.

This clone was counted only a few times. The chain couples TRBV5-6 to TRBJ2-1; D could derive from TRBD1 or TRBD2 (5 bases each). Germline V gene data show CDR1 as SGHDT and CDR2 as YYEEEE. This CDR3 spans 17 amino acids. Trimming removed 4 bases from V and 0 bases from J, with 17 bases in between. CDR3 sequence: CASSSLVGTSSYNEQFF. The CDR3 DNA sequence: TGTGCCAGCAGCAGCCTTGTGGGGACCAGCTCCTACAATGAGCAGTTCTTC.

DNA of the CDR3: TGTGCCAGCAGTTGGACTAGCGGGGGGGTCTATGAGCAGTTCTTC. Its translation: CASSWTSGGVYEQFF. The V gene is TRBV27, the J gene TRBJ2-1; 15 positions agree with TRBD2. The V gene end was trimmed by 4 bases and the J gene end by 8 bases; junction bases not matched to a gene: 3. Germline CDR1 is MNHEY and CDR2 is SMNVEV (reference sequence). This CDR3 region has 15 residues.

The CDR3 here is CASSPPAGLNMGNEQFF. CDR3 nucleotides: TGTGCCAGCAGCCCCCCCGCCGGGTTAAACATGGGCAATGAGCAGTTCTTC. This sequence joins TRBV14 and TRBJ2-1; D is unclear. Per germline, CDR1 SGHDN and CDR2 FVKESK. The CDR3 runs to 17 residues. Trimming removed 4 bases at V and 6 bases at J, with 22 bases between.

The CDR3 loop reads CASTPWGGGDQPQHF. CDR3 DNA sequence: TGTGCCAGTACCCCATGGGGTGGGGGCGACCAGCCCCAGCATTTT. The chain joins TRBV19 to TRBJ1-5; a weak D match, TRBD1 (6 bases). CDR3 length: 15 residues. CDR1 and CDR2 (germline): LNHDA, SQIVND (reference sequence). The V end lost 7 bases, the J end lost 7 bases, and 20 bases lay between the germline ends.

For the CDR3, the DNA is TGTGCCAGCAGCTTGACAGGGGCGGACACCATATATTTT. Encoded protein: CASSLTGADTIYF. This chain uses TRBV11-3 with TRBJ1-3; 8 nucleotides align to TRBD1. The germline V gene encodes CDR1 SGHNT and CDR2 YENEEA. Unmatched junction bases numbered 3, after V lost 3 bases and J lost 8 bases. The CDR3 has 13 amino acids.

The DNA of the CDR3 is TGTGCCAGCAGCAGCGGGACAGGGCGGGGGCATAGCAATCAGCCCCAGCATTTT. Translated, it gives CASSSGTGRGHSNQPQHF. This chain links TRBV5-5 with TRBJ1-5, with TRBD1 identical over 9 bases. Germline CDR1 reads SGHKS; CDR2 reads YYEKEE (reference sequence). The CDR3 is 18 amino acids. V shed 4 bases and J 0 bases; nucleotides not matched to a gene: 11.

The CDR3 loop reads CASSLSARTGELFF. The CDR3 nucleotides read TGTGCCAGCAGCTTATCGGCCCGGACCGGGGAGCTGTTTTTT. The J gene is TRBJ2-2, the V gene TRBV7-3; unclear D gene. V dropped 2 bases and J dropped 5 bases, with 9 bases sitting between them. The CDR3 spans 14 residues. Germline assignment: CDR1 SGHTA and CDR2 FQGTGA.

DNA for the CDR3: TGTGCCAGCAGGCGAAACACCGGGGAGCTGTTTTTT. Its translation: CASRRNTGELFF. The chain links TRBV2 to TRBJ2-2; D not certain. CDR1 and CDR2 from the germline V gene are SNHLY and FYNNEI. There are 12 residues in the CDR3. V was pared by 6 bases and J by 2 bases, with 4 bases between.

The V call is TRBV30, the J call TRBJ1-2; 8 bases are a match to TRBD1. Unmatched junction bases numbered 2, after V lost 6 bases and J lost 2 bases. From germline, CDR1 is GTSNPN and CDR2 SVGIG (reference sequence). CDR3 length: 12 amino acids. Here the CDR3 reads CACRTGNYGYTF. CDR3 nucleotide sequence: TGTGCCTGCCGGACAGGGAACTATGGCTACACCTTC.

The chain couples TRBV3-1 (or the pseudogene TRBV3-2) to TRBJ1-4, with D possibly being TRBD1 (6 bases). Trimming removed 5 bases at V and 3 bases at J, with 13 bases between. CDR3 size: 15 residues. Looked up from germline, CDR1 is LGHDT and CDR2 is YNNKEL (reference sequence). In DNA, the CDR3 is TGTGCCAGCAGCACAACAGGGACGGCTAATGAAAAACTGTTTTTT. It yields the protein CASSTTGTANEKLFF.

The CDR3 DNA follows: TGTGCCAGCAGCTTAGCATTATCAGGGGGTGGCTACACCTTC. This gives the protein CASSLALSGGGYTF. The chain employs TRBV7-8 and TRBJ1-2, with 7 nucleotides matching TRBD1. CDR1 and CDR2 (germline): SGHVS, FQNEAQ. V lost 0 bases, J lost 7 bases, and 5 bases stayed unmatched. The CDR3 runs to 14 residues.

The chain is built from TRBV28 and TRBJ1-2; no clear D gene. This CDR3 is built from 12 residues. Germline values: CDR1 MDHEN, CDR2 SYDVKM. V lost 3 bases and J lost 3, with 5 bases in between. CDR3 bases: TGTGCCAGCAGTTTTGGTTACTATGGCTACACCTTC. This gives the protein CASSFGYYGYTF.

The chain employs TRBV10-2 and TRBJ1-5; D gene unclear. This CDR3 is built from 13 residues. The germline V gene encodes CDR1 WSHSY and CDR2 SAAADI. The V end was cut by 7 bases, the J end by 4 bases, with 11 bases between. Here the CDR3 reads CASTPLPNQPQHF. CDR3 DNA sequence: TGCGCCAGCACCCCGCTACCTAATCAGCCCCAGCATTTT.

V gene TRBV6-5 combines with J gene TRBJ1-4, with D tentatively TRBD1 (5 bases). V was cut by 5 bases and J by 5 bases, with 12 bases left in between. This CDR3 contains 14 residues. Germline CDR1 reads MNHEY; CDR2 reads SVGAGI. CDR3 nucleotides: TGTGCCAGCAGTACAGGACGGTGGAATGAAAAACTGTTTTTT. Translated: CASSTGRWNEKLFF.

This clone was found once. The gene calls are TRBV12-3 or TRBV12-4 and TRBJ2-5; no clear D. CDR3 size: 12 residues. V was pared by 6 bases and J by 9 bases, with 14 bases between. CDR3 bases: TGTGCCAGCAGCCCCACGACCGCCCCCCAGTACTTC. Translating it yields CASSPTTAPQYF.

The genes are TRBV4-2 and TRBJ2-7, with 9 bases aligning to TRBD2. Trimming took 7 bases from V and 5 from J; bases not matched to a gene: 12. Per the germline V gene, CDR1 is LGHNA and CDR2 is YNFKEQ. The CDR3 has 15 amino acids. Here the CDR3 DNA reads TGTGCCAGCACCGTTTGGGCGGGGGGGTTCGACGAGCAGTACTTC. Its protein product is CASTVWAGGFDEQYF.

V gene TRBV5-4 combines with J gene TRBJ1-1; TRBD1 matches at 10 bases. This CDR3 contains 14 residues. Germline V CDR1 and CDR2: SGHNT, YYREEE (reference sequence). V was clipped by 0 bases and J by 8 bases; unmatched bases: 4. The CDR3 bases are TGTGCCAGCAGCTTGGGGGACAGGGGCCCAGAAGCTTTCTTT. Translation gives CASSLGDRGPEAFF.

CDR3 bases: TGTGCCAGCAGTTACTTAGCGGGGGCAAACTACGAGCAGTACTTC. This codes for CASSYLAGANYEQYF. The gene calls are TRBV6-5 and TRBJ2-7; 9 bases align to TRBD2. The CDR3 contains 15 residues. V gave up 1 base and J gave up 3 bases; unmatched junction bases: 4. Looked up from germline, CDR1 is MNHEY and CDR2 is SVGAGI.

The genes are TRBV6-2 or TRBV6-3 and TRBJ2-5; 7 nucleotides match TRBD1. Germline trimming cut 2 bases from V and 0 bases from J; bases unmatched to any gene: 9. The CDR3 sequence is 17 residues long. Germline-derived CDR1 and CDR2 are MNHEY and SVGEGT. In DNA, the CDR3 is TGTGCCAGCAGTTACAGCATAGTACAGGGGAACCAAGAGACCCAGTACTTC. Translated: CASSYSIVQGNQETQYF.

The V call is TRBV7-6, the J call TRBJ2-7, with D perhaps TRBD1 (5 bases). V was shortened by 1 base and J by 4 bases, with 11 bases between the two germline ends. CDR1 and CDR2 from the germline V gene are SGHVS and FNYEAQ. The CDR3 has 14 amino acids. CDR3 nucleotide sequence: TGTGCCAGCAGCTTAGTCTTCCCAGGGTACGAGCAGTACTTC. This gives the protein CASSLVFPGYEQYF. Filled out from reference TRBV7-6 and TRBJ2-7, the complete variable domain reads GAGVSQSPRYKVTKRGQDVALRCDPISGHVSLYWYRQALGQGPEFLTYFNYEAQQDKSGLPNDRFSAERPEGSISTLTIQRTEQRDSAMYRCASSLVFPGYEQYFGPGTRLTVT.

The chain combines TRBV19 with TRBJ1-5, with 7 nucleotides matching TRBD1. Germline lookup yields CDR1 LNHDA and CDR2 SQIVND (reference sequence). V was pared by 6 bases and J by 0 bases, with 2 bases of the junction left unmatched. The CDR3 covers 14 residues. The chain's CDR3 is CASSWDSSNQPQHF. CDR3 nucleotides: TGTGCCAGTAGCTGGGACAGTAGCAATCAGCCCCAGCATTTT.

The gene calls are TRBV28 and TRBJ2-3; TRBD2 matches at 7 bases. The length of the CDR3 is 14 residues. CDR1 is MDHEN, CDR2 SYDVKM, per germline. Trimming at V came to 5 bases and at J to 2 bases, leaving 4 bases not matched to a gene. This CDR3 is CASSNGGSTDTQYF. CDR3 DNA sequence: TGTGCCAGCAGTAACGGGGGGTCCACAGATACGCAGTATTTT.

The chain employs TRBV10-3 and TRBJ1-2, with 9 nucleotides matching TRBD1. The CDR3 is made up of 14 amino acids. The germline gives CDR1 ENHRY, CDR2 SYGVKD. J was trimmed by 7 bases and V by 6 bases; bases with no gene match: 9. The DNA for the CDR3 is TGTGCCATCAGGGACGGGACAGGGCAATCTGGCTACACCTTC. It encodes CAIRDGTGQSGYTF.